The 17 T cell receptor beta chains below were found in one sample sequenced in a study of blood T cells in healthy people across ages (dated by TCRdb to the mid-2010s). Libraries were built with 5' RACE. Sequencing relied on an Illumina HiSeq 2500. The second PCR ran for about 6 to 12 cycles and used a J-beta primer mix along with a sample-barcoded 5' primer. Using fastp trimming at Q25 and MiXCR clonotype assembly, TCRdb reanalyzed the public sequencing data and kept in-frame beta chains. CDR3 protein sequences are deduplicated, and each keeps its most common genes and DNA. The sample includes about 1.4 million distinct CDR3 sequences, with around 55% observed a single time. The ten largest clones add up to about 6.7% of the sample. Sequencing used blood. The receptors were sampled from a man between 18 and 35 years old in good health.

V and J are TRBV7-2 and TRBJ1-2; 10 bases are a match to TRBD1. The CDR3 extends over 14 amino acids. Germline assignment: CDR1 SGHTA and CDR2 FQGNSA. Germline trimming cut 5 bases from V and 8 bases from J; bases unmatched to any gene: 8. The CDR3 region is CASSLDRGLGGYTF. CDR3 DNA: TGTGCCAGCAGCCTCGACAGGGGGCTAGGAGGCTACACCTTC. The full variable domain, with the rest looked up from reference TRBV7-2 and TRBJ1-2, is GAGVSQSPSNKVTEKGKDVELRCDPISGHTALYWYRQSLGQGLEFLIYFQGNSAPDKSGLPSDRFSAERTGGSVSTLTIQRTQQEDSAVYLCASSLDRGLGGYTFGSGTRLTVV.

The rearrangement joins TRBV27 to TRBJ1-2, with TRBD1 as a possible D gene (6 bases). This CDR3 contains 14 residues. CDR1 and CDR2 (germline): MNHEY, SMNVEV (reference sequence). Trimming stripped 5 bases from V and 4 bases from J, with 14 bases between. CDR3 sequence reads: CASSKLGQSYGYTF. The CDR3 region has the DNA TGTGCCAGCAGTAAACTTGGACAGAGCTATGGCTACACCTTC.

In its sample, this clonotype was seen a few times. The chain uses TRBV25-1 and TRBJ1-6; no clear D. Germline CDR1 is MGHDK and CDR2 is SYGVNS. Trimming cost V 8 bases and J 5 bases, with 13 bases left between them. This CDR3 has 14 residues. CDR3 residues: CASSWGSNNSPLHF. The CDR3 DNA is TGTGCCAGCTCCTGGGGATCCAATAATTCACCCCTCCACTTT.

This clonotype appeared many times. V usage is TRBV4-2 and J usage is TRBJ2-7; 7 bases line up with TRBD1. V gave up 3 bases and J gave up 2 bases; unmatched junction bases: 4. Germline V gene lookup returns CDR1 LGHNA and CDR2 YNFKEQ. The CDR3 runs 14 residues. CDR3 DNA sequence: TGTGCCAGCAGCCATCGACAGGGAACCTACGAGCAGTACTTC. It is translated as CASSHRQGTYEQYF.

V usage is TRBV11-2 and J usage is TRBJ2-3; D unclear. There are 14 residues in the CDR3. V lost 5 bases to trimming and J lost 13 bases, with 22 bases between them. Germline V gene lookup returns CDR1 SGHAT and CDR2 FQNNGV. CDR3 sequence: CASSPLMRFVGEYF. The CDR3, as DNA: TGTGCCAGCAGCCCCCTGATGAGGTTCGTGGGCGAGTATTTT.

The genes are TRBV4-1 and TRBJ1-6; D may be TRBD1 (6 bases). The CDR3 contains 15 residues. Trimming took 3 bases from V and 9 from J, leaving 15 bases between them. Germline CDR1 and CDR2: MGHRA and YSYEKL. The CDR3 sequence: CASSHRPYRASPLHF. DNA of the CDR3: TGCGCCAGCAGCCACCGACCTTACAGGGCTTCACCCCTCCACTTT.

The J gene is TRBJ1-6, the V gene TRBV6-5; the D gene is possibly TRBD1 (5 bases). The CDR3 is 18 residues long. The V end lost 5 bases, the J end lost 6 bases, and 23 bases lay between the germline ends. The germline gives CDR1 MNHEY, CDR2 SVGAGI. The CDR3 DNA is TGTGCCAGCAGTCCACTCGGGGCAAACGACAGATCTAATTCACCCCTCCACTTT. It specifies CASSPLGANDRSNSPLHF.

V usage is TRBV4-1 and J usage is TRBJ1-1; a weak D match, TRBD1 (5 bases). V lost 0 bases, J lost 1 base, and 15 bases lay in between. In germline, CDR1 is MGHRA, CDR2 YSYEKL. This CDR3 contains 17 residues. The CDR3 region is CASSQDISRGGNTEAFF. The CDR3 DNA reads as TGCGCCAGCAGCCAAGATATCTCCCGGGGCGGGAACACTGAAGCTTTCTTT.

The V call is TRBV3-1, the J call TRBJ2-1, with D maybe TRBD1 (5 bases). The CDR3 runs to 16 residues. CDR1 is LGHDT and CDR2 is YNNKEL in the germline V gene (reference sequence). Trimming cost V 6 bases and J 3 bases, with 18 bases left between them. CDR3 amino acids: CASRTQGKGHYNEQFF. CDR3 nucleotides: TGTGCCAGCAGAACCCAGGGAAAGGGGCACTACAATGAGCAGTTCTTC.

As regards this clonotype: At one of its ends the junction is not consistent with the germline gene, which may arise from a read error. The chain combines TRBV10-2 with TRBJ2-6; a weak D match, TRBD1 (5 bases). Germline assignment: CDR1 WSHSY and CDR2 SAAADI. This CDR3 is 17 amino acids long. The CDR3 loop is CASSGGHQGSEANVLTF. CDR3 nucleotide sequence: TGCGCCAGCAGTGGAGGCCATCAGGGATCTGAGGCCAACGTCCTGACTTTC.

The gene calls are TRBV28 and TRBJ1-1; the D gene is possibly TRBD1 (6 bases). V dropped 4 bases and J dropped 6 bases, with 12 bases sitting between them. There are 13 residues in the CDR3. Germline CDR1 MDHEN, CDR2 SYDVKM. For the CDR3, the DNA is TGTGCCAGCAGTTCCAGGGGTATCCCTGAAGCTTTCTTT. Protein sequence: CASSSRGIPEAFF. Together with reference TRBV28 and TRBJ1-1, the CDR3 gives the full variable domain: DVKVTQSSRYLVKRTGEKVFLECVQDMDHENMFWYRQDPGLGLRLIYFSYDVKMKEKGDIPEGYSVSREKKERFSLILESASTNQTSMYLCASSSRGIPEAFFGQGTRLTVV.

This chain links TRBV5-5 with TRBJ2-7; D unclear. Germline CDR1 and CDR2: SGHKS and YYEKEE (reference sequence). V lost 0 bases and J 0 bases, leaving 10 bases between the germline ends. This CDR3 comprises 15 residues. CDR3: CASSLELGFSYEQYF. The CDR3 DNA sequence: TGTGCCAGCAGCTTGGAGTTGGGCTTCTCCTACGAGCAGTACTTC. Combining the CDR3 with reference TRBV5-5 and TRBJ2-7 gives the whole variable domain DAGVTQSPTHLIKTRGQQVTLRCSPISGHKSVSWYQQVLGQGPQFIFQYYEKEERGRGNFPDRFSARQFPNYSSELNVNALLLGDSALYLCASSLELGFSYEQYFGPGTRLTVT.

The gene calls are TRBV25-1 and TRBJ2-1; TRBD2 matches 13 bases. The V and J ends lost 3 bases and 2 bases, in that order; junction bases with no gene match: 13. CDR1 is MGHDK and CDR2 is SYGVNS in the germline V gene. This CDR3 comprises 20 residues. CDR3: CASSDGGATSGRITYNEQFF. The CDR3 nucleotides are TGTGCCAGCAGTGATGGCGGTGCGACTAGCGGGAGGATAACCTACAATGAGCAGTTCTTC.

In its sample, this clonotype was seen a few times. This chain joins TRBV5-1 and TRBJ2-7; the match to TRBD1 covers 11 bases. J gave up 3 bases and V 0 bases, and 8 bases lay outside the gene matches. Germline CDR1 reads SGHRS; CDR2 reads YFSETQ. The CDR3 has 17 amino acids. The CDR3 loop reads CASSLAGTGGSVYEQYF. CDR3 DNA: TGCGCCAGCAGCTTGGCCGGGACAGGGGGATCCGTCTACGAGCAGTACTTC.

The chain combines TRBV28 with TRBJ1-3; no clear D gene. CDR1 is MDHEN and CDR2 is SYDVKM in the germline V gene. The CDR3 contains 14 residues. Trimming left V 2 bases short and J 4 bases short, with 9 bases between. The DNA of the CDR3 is TGTGCCAGCAGTTTAGATGGGGTCGGAAACACCATATATTTT. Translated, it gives CASSLDGVGNTIYF.

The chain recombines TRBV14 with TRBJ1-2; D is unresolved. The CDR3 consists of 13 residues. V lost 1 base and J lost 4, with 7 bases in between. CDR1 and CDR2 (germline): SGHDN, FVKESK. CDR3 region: CASSQGWAYGYTF. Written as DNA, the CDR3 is TGTGCCAGCAGCCAAGGGTGGGCCTATGGCTACACCTTC.

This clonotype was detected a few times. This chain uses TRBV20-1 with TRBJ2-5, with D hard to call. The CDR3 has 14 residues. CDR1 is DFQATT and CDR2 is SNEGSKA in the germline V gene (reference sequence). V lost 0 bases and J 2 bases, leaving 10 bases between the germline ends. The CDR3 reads CSARDTGGQETQYF. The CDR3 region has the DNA TGCAGTGCTAGAGACACCGGTGGGCAAGAGACCCAGTACTTC.